This TCR beta chain was sequenced during a study of blood T cell repertoires in COVID-19. Trimming stripped 0 bases from V and 0 bases from J, with 5 bases between. Germline CDR1 is PRHDT and CDR2 is FYEKMQ (reference sequence). The CDR3 totals 15 residues. Repertoires were generated with immunoSEQ multiplex PCR, while TCRdb's copy carries only in-frame clones and drops some. The sample gives 53,000 or so clones, 85% to 95% of which show up once; over 3% is in the top ten. This sequence was found in a human donor in a cohort sampled during active COVID-19. V gene TRBV13 combines with J gene TRBJ1-4; TRBD1 might be the D (5 bases). The sample consisted of peripheral blood. CDR3 in amino acids: CASSLGQATNEKLFF. The CDR3 DNA is TGTGCCAGCAGCTTAGGACAGGCAACTAATGAAAAACTGTTTTTT.